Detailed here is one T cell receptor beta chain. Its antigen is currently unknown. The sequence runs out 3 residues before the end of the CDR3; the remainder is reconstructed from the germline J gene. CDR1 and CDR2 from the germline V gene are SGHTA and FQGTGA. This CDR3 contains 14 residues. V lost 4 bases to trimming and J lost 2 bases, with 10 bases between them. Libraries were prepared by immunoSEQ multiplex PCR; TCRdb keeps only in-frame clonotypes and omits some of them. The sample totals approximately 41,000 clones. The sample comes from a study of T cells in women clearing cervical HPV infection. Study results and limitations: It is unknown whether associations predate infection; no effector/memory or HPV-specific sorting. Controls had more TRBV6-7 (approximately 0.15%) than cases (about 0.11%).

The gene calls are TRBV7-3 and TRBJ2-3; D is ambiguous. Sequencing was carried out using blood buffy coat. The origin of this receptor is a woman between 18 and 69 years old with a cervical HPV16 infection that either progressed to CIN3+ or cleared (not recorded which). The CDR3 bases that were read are TGTGCCAGCAGCTCCTCTGCCTACACAGATACG. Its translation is CASSSSAYTDT. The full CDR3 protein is CASSSSAYTDTQYF.